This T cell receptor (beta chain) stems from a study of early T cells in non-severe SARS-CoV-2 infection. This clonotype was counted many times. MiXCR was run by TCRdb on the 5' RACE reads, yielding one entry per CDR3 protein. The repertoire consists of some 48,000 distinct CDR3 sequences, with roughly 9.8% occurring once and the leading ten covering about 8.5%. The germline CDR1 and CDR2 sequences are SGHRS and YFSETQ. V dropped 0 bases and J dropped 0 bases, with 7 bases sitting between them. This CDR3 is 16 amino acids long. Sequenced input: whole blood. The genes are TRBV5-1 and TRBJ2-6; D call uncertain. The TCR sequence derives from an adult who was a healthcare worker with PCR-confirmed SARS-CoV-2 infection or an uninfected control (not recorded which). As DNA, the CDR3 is TGCGCCAGCAGCTTGGACATCACCTCTGGGGCCAACGTCCTGACTTTC. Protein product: CASSLDITSGANVLTF.